This T cell receptor (beta chain) was identified during a study of T cell responses to AZD1222 COVID-19 vaccine. Study-wide results and caveats: Across the whole spike, CD4 TCRs peaked at regions 160-218 and 743-854. At baseline, seropositivity was found in only a handful of AZD1222 recipients.

Concerning this clone: Its target is unknown.

Sequenced by immunoSEQ multiplex PCR; TCRdb stores in-frame clones only, minus some. This table holds about 70,000 clones, about four fifths found once. Sample: peripheral blood, taken 28 days after the second AZD1222 dose. The receptor was derived from an adult who received the AZD1222 COVID-19 vaccine.

The CDR3 loop reads CASSPLGVSNTEAFF. As DNA, the CDR3 is TGTGCCAGCAGCCCGCTAGGGGTGTCTAACACTGAAGCTTTCTTT. The chain carries TRBV7-9 and TRBJ1-1; tentative D call: TRBD1 (5 bases). The V and J ends lost 5 bases and 2 bases respectively, with 15 bases between them. Germline CDR1 SEHNR, CDR2 FQNEAQ (reference sequence). The CDR3 consists of 15 residues. The whole variable domain, remainder taken from reference TRBV7-9 and TRBJ1-1, is DTGVSQNPRHKITKRGQNVTFRCDPISEHNRLYWYRQTLGQGPEFLTYFQNEAQLEKSRLLSDRFSAERPKGSFSTLEIQRTEQGDSAMYLCASSPLGVSNTEAFFGQGTRLTVV.